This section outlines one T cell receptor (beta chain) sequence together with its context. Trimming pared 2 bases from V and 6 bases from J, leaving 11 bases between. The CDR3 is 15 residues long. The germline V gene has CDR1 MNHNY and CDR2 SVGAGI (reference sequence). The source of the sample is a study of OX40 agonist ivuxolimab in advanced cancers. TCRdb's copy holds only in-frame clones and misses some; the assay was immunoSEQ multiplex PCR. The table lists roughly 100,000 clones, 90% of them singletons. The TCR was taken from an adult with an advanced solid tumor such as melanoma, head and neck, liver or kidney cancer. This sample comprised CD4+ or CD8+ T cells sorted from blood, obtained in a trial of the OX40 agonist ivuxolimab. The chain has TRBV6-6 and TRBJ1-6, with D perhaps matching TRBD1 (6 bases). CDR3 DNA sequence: TGTGCCAGCAGTTACGAGGGGGAGCGTAATTCACCCCTCCACTTT. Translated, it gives CASSYEGERNSPLHF.